Each of the 10 T cell receptor beta chains below was sequenced from the same sample in a study of blood T cell repertoires in COVID-19. Assay used: immunoSEQ multiplex PCR; TCRdb lists only in-frame clones, some missing. The sample lists approximately 190,000 clones; 84% were seen once. The sequenced sample consisted of PBMCs or T cells enriched from blood (not recorded which). The receptors were sampled from a woman younger than 45 who had been exposed to COVID-19.

This chain links TRBV5-6 with TRBJ2-3, with no clear D. The CDR3 extends over 14 amino acids. Trimming pared 2 bases from V and 4 bases from J, leaving 11 bases between. The germline gives CDR1 SGHDT, CDR2 YYEEEE. Here the CDR3 reads CASSFRGSADTQYF. The CDR3 coding sequence is TGTGCCAGCAGCTTTAGAGGATCGGCAGATACGCAGTATTTT.

The J gene is TRBJ1-3, the V gene TRBV4-3, with TRBD1 matching 7 bases. V shed 4 bases and J 10 bases; nucleotides not matched to a gene: 7. Germline V CDR1 and CDR2: LGHNA, YSLEER. The CDR3 contains 13 residues. CDR3 amino acids: CASSPAVQGTIYF. Written as DNA, the CDR3 is TGCGCCAGCAGCCCCGCGGTACAGGGGACCATATATTTT.

This clone showed up just once. The rearrangement joins TRBV7-6 to TRBJ2-7; the D gene is possibly TRBD1 (6 bases). The CDR3 spans 15 residues. With 1 base removed from V and 5 bases from J, the gap between germline ends came to 15 bases. Germline lookup yields CDR1 SGHVS and CDR2 FNYEAQ. In DNA form, the CDR3 reads TGTGCCAGCAGCTTAGGGTCGGCTGGGGGCGACGAGCAGTACTTC. Translating gives CASSLGSAGGDEQYF.

This clone was found a few times. The rearrangement joins TRBV7-6 to TRBJ2-1, with 7 bases that match TRBD1. V lost 5 bases and J lost 2; bases outside the gene matches: 6. CDR1 is SGHVS, CDR2 FNYEAQ, per germline. The CDR3 has 15 residues. This CDR3 is CASSQPGTAYNEQFF. The DNA for the CDR3 is TGTGCCAGCAGCCAGCCCGGGACAGCCTACAATGAGCAGTTCTTC. Full variable domain (missing parts from reference TRBV7-6 and TRBJ2-1): GAGVSQSPRYKVTKRGQDVALRCDPISGHVSLYWYRQALGQGPEFLTYFNYEAQQDKSGLPNDRFSAERPEGSISTLTIQRTEQRDSAMYRCASSQPGTAYNEQFFGPGTRLTVL.

The genes are TRBV15 and TRBJ1-2, with TRBD1 matching 8 bases. There are 13 residues in the CDR3. The germline gives CDR1 LNHNV, CDR2 YYDKDF (reference sequence). V trimming: 4 bases; J trimming: 2 bases; junction bases outside the gene matches: 0. The CDR3 reads CATSNRGNYGYTF. The CDR3 DNA reads TGTGCCACCAGCAACAGGGGGAACTATGGCTACACCTTC.

The gene calls are TRBV7-2 and TRBJ2-3; 9 bases are shared with TRBD1. Per the germline V gene, CDR1 is SGHTA and CDR2 is FQGNSA. The trim removed 5 bases at V and 3 bases at J, leaving 9 bases unmatched. CDR3 length: 16 amino acids. This CDR3 is CASSEYRGRETDTQYF. CDR3 DNA sequence: TGTGCCAGCAGCGAATACAGGGGGCGGGAAACAGATACGCAGTATTTT.

The gene calls are TRBV10-2 and TRBJ2-1; no clear D gene. The CDR3 has 13 amino acids. Germline V gene sequence: CDR1 WSHSY, CDR2 SAAADI. V dropped 8 bases and J dropped 0 bases, with 8 bases sitting between them. Written as DNA, the CDR3 is TGCGCCAGCCAAAGCCTCTCCTACAATGAGCAGTTCTTC. Residues: CASQSLSYNEQFF.

The rearrangement links TRBV29-1 to TRBJ1-1; TRBD1 might be the D (6 bases). Germline loops: CDR1 SQVTM, CDR2 ANQGSEA. Trimming left V 6 bases short and J 5 bases short, with 13 bases between. The length of the CDR3 is 12 residues. CDR3 in amino acids: CSVGQQWTEAFF. The CDR3 DNA is TGCAGCGTAGGACAGCAGTGGACTGAAGCTTTCTTT. The full variable domain, in which reference TRBV29-1 and TRBJ1-1 provide the parts outside the CDR3, is SAVISQKPSRDICQRGTSLTIQCQVDSQVTMMFWYRQQPGQSLTLIATANQGSEATYESGFVIDKFPISRPNLTFSTLTVSNMSPEDSSIYLCSVGQQWTEAFFGQGTRLTVV.

V gene TRBV5-1 combines with J gene TRBJ1-1, with 9 bases fitting TRBD1. This CDR3 has 15 residues. V gave up 0 bases and J gave up 5 bases; unmatched junction bases: 5. CDR1 and CDR2 from the germline V gene are SGHRS and YFSETQ. The CDR3 sequence: CASSLAGQGMTEAFF. Here the CDR3 DNA reads TGCGCCAGCAGCTTGGCCGGACAGGGGATGACTGAAGCTTTCTTT.

The gene calls are TRBV9 and TRBJ2-2; no reliable D call. CDR1 and CDR2 (germline): SGDLS, YYNGEE. The CDR3 extends over 13 amino acids. V shed 1 base and J shed 7 bases, with 8 bases lying between them. The CDR3 is CASSVKSIGELFF. The CDR3 nucleotides are TGTGCCAGCAGCGTAAAGAGCATCGGGGAGCTGTTTTTT.